This record covers a single T cell receptor beta chain. Its target is unknown. Distinct nucleotide sequences in the sample also encode this CDR3. This entry belongs to a study of graft-versus-host responses after intestinal transplantation. Study-wide context: Isolated intestinal, liver-intestinal, or multivisceral transplants had been given to the recipients. Anti-thymocyte globulin induction preceded two to four years of tacrolimus and steroid maintenance in all recipients.

Study results and limitations: The recipient marrow held GvH clones, and some of them showed up first in ileum or blood.

Germline V gene lookup returns CDR1 MNHEY and CDR2 SMNVEV (reference sequence). The V end lost 2 bases, the J end lost 5 bases, and 0 bases lay between the germline ends. This CDR3 has 11 amino acids. TCRdb keeps only in-frame clones here, not all; method: immunoSEQ multiplex PCR. There are around 25,000 clones in the sample; roughly 88% occur only once, and less than 1% lies in the top ten. The source material was PBMCs, sampled around 14 months after intestinal transplant. The genes are TRBV27 and TRBJ2-2, with D uncertain. This TCR derives from a human patient who received an intestinal transplant, so some T cells may come from the graft donor. The CDR3 DNA sequence: TGTGCCAGCAGTTTAACCGGGGAGCTGTTTTTT. Translation gives CASSLTGELFF.